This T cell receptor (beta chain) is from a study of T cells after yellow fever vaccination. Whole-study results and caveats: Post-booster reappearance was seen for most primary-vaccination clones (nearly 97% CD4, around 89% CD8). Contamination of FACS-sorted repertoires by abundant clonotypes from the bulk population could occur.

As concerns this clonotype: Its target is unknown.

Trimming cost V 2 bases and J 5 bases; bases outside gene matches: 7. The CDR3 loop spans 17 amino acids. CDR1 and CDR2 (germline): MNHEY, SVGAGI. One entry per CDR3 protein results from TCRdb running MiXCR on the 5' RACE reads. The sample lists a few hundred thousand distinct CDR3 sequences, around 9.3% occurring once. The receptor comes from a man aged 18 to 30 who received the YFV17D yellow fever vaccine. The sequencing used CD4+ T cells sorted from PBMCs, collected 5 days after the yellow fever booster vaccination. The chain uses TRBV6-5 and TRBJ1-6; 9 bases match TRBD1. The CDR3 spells CASSYTGQGMDNSPLHF. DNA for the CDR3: TGTGCCAGCAGTTACACAGGACAGGGGATGGATAATTCACCCCTCCACTTT.